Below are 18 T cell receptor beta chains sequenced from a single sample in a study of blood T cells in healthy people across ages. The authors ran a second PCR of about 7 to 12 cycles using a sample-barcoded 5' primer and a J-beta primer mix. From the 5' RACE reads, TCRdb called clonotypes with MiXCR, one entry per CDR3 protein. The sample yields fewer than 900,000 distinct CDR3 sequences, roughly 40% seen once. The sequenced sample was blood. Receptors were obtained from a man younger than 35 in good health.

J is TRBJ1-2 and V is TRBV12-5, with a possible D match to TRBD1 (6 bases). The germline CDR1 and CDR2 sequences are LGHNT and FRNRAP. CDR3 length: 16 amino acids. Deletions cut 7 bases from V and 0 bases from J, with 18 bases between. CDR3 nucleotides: TGTGCTAGTGATAATTACTTCAGGGGAACTAACTATGGCTACACCTTC. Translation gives CASDNYFRGTNYGYTF.

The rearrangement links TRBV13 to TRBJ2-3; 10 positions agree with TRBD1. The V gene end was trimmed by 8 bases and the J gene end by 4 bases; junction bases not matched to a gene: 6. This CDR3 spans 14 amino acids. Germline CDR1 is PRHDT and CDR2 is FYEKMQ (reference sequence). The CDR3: CASDRGTGADTQYF. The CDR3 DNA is TGTGCCAGCGACAGGGGGACAGGGGCAGATACGCAGTATTTT.

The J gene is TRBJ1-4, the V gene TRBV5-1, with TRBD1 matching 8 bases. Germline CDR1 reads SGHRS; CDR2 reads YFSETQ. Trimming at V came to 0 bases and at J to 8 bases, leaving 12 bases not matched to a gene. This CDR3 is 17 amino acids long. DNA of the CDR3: TGCGCCAGCAGCTTGGGGCAGGGGGCGCGTTCGGGAGAAAAACTGTTTTTT. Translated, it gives CASSLGQGARSGEKLFF.

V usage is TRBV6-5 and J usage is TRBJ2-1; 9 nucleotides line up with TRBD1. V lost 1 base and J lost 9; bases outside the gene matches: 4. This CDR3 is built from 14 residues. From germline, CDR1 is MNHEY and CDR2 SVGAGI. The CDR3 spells CASSYLGQGGEQFF. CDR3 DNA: TGTGCCAGCAGTTACTTGGGACAGGGAGGTGAGCAGTTCTTC.

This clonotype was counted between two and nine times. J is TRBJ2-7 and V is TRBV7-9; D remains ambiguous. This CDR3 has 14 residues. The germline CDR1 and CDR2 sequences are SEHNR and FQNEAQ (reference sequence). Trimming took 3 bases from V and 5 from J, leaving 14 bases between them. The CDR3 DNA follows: TGTGCCAGCAGCTTGCAAACTATTAGGCACGAGCAGTACTTC. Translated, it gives CASSLQTIRHEQYF. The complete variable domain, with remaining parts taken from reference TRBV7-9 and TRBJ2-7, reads DTGVSQNPRHKITKRGQNVTFRCDPISEHNRLYWYRQTLGQGPEFLTYFQNEAQLEKSRLLSDRFSAERPKGSFSTLEIQRTEQGDSAMYLCASSLQTIRHEQYFGPGTRLTVT.

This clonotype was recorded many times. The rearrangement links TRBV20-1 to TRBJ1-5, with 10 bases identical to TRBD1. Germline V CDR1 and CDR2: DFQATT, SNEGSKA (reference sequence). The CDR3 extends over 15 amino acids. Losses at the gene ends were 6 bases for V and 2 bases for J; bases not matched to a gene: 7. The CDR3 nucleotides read TGCAGTGCCCCCATGGGGACAGGGGGCAATCAGCCCCAGCATTTT. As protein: CSAPMGTGGNQPQHF.

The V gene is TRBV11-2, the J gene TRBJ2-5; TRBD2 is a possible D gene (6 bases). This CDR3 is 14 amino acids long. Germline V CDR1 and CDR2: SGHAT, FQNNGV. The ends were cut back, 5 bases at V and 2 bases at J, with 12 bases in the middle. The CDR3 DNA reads TGTGCCAGCAGCGTCTGGCGGGATCAAGAGACCCAGTACTTC. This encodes CASSVWRDQETQYF.

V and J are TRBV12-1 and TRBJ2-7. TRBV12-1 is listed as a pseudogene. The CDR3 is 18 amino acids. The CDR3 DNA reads TGTGCCAGCAGCTTTGTCGGTTCACGGCAAGTTAGAGGCGGCGAGCAGTACTTC. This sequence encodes CASSFVGSRQVRGGEQYF.

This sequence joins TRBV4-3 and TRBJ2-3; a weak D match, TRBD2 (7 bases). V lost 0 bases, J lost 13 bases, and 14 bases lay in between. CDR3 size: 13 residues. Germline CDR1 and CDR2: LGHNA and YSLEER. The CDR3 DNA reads TGCGCCAGCAGCCAAGAAGTCGGCGGGGGCGAGTATTTT. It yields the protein CASSQEVGGGEYF.

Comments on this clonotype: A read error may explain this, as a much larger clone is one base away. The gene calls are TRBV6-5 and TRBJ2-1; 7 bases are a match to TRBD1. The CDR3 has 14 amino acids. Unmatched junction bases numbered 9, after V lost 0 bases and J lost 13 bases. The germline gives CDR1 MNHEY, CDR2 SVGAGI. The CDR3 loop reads CASSYSTGSETQFF. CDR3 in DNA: TGTGCCAGCAGTTACTCGACAGGGTCAGAGACCCAGTTCTTC.

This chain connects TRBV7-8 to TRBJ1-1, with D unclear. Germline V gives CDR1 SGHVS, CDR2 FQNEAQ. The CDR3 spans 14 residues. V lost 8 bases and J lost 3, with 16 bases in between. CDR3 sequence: CASVKETGYTEAFF. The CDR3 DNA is TGTGCCAGCGTAAAGGAAACCGGGTACACTGAAGCTTTCTTT.

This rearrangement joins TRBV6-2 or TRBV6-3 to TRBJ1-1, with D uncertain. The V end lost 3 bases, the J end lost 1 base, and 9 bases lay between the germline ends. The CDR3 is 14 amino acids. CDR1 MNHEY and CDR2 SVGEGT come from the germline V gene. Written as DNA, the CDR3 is TGTGCCAGCAGTTATCACAACGCGAACACTGAAGCTTTCTTT. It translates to CASSYHNANTEAFF.

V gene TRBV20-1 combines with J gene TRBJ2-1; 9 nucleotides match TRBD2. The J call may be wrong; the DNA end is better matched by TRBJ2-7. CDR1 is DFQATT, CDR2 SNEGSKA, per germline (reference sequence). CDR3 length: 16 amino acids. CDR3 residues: CSARDPERGEYNEQYF. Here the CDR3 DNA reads TGCAGTGCTAGAGATCCGGAGCGGGGGGAATACAATGAGCAGTACTTC.

The CDR3, as DNA: TGTGCCAGCAGTTATACAGGGGAGACTGAAGCTTTCTTT. Its translation: CASSYTGETEAFF. The rearrangement uses TRBV28 and TRBJ1-1; 7 bases are shared with TRBD1. This CDR3 is built from 13 residues. Germline V gene sequence: CDR1 MDHEN, CDR2 SYDVKM. Germline trimming cut 4 bases from V and 5 bases from J; bases unmatched to any gene: 4.

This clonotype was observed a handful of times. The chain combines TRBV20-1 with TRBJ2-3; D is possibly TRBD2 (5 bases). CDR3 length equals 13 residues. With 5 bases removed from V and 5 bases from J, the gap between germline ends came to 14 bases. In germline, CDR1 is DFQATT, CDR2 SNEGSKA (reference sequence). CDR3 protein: CSAFSSRVDTQYF. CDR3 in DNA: TGCAGTGCTTTCTCTAGCAGAGTAGATACGCAGTATTTT.

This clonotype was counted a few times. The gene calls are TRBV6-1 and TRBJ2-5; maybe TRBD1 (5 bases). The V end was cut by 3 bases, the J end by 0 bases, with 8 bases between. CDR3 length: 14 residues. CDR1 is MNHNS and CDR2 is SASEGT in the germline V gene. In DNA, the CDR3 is TGTGCCAGCAGTGAGGCAGGGTACCAAGAGACCCAGTACTTC. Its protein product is CASSEAGYQETQYF.

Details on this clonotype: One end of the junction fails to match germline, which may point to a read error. For the CDR3, the DNA is TGTGCCAGCAGTTATACTAGGACAGATGCGCAGTATTTT. Translating gives CASSYTRTDAQYF. J is TRBJ2-3 and V is TRBV6-5; perhaps TRBD1 as D (6 bases). The CDR3 has 13 residues. Germline V gene sequence: CDR1 MNHEY, CDR2 SVGAGI.

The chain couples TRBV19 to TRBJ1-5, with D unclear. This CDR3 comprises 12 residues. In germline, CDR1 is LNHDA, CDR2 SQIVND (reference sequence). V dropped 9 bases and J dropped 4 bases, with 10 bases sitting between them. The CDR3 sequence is CASRSPNQPQHF. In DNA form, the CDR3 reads TGTGCCAGCCGATCCCCTAATCAGCCCCAGCATTTT.